Listed below are T cell receptor beta chains from one sample, sequenced in a study of blood T cell repertoires in COVID-19. Profiling relied on immunoSEQ multiplex PCR, and the TCRdb table lists in-frame clones only, not all of them. The sample shows roughly 42,000 clones, around 89% of them seen only once. The source material was peripheral blood. These receptors all stem from a man aged 25-45 years with active or convalescent COVID-19. The CDR3 runs from the conserved cysteine through the conserved F or W. A D gene is named only where the DNA matches it firmly. Some rows have no size entry. The others give once, few or many, or a class for an expanded clone.

v_call	j_call	clone_size	d_call	cdr3_aa	cdr3_nt
TRBV27	TRBJ1-1	-	-	CASSSTGRNTEAFF	TGTGCCAGCAGTTCAACAGGGCGAAACACTGAAGCTTTCTTT
TRBV27	TRBJ2-7	once	TRBD1	CASSFDRGFLYEQYF	TGTGCCAGCAGTTTCGACAGGGGGTTTCTCTACGAGCAGTACTTC
TRBV7-9	TRBJ1-5	once	-	CASSLSGLRHQPQHF	TGTGCCAGCAGCTTATCAGGCCTGCGACATCAGCCCCAGCATTTT
TRBV2	TRBJ1-3	-	TRBD1	CASRSDRGTGNTIYF	TGTGCCAGCAGATCGGACAGGGGTACTGGAAACACCATATATTTT
TRBV20-1	TRBJ1-1	-	-	CSARDPYEAFF	TGCAGTGCTAGAGACCCCTACGAAGCTTTCTTT
TRBV11-3	TRBJ2-2	-	TRBD2	CASSPRREASPPGELFF	TGTGCCAGCAGCCCGCGCCGGGAGGCTAGCCCCCCCGGGGAGCTGTTTTTT
TRBV2	TRBJ2-1	-	TRBD2	CASGLAERNEQFF	TGTGCCAGCGGGCTAGCGGAGAGGAATGAGCAGTTCTTC
TRBV19	TRBJ2-3	-	TRBD1	CASSIEDREADTQYF	TGTGCCAGTAGTATCGAGGACAGGGAGGCAGATACGCAGTATTTT
TRBV6-4	TRBJ1-2	-	TRBD1	CASSPTGTYRGYTF	TGTGCCAGCAGCCCGACAGGGACCTATCGTGGCTACACCTTC
TRBV19	TRBJ2-3	-	-	CATKHGWEKYF	TGTGCCACTAAACACGGGTGGGAGAAGTATTTT
TRBV11-1	TRBJ1-2	-	-	CASSLGGGSGYTF	TGTGCCAGCAGCTTAGGAGGGGGAAGTGGCTACACCTTC
TRBV6-5	TRBJ2-1	-	-	CASRIGGQVYNEQFF	TGTGCCAGCAGAATAGGAGGTCAGGTCTACAATGAGCAGTTCTTC
TRBV18	TRBJ1-4	-	-	CASSPPAGFNEKLFF	TGTGCCAGCTCACCACCGGCAGGGTTTAATGAAAAACTGTTTTTT
TRBV5-6	TRBJ1-5	-	TRBD1	CASSLRTGRRNQPQHF	TGTGCCAGCAGCTTGCGGACAGGGCGAAGAAATCAGCCCCAGCATTTT
TRBV15	TRBJ1-6	-	-	CATSRDLESPLHF	TGTGCCACCAGCAGAGATCTTGAGTCACCCCTCCACTTT
TRBV7-2	TRBJ2-2	few	TRBD2	CASSLGTSLGELFF	TGTGCCAGCAGCTTAGGGACTAGCCTCGGGGAGCTGTTTTTT
TRBV2	TRBJ1-5	-	TRBD1	CASRVTGDSNQPQHF	TGTGCCAGCAGAGTGACAGGGGACAGCAATCAGCCCCAGCATTTT
TRBV24-1	TRBJ2-1	-	TRBD1	CATSDTGQGANEQFF	TGTGCCACCAGTGACACGGGACAGGGGGCCAATGAGCAGTTCTTC
TRBV7-2	TRBJ2-7	-	-	CASSHPGQPYEQYF	TGTGCCAGCAGCCACCCAGGACAGCCCTACGAGCAGTACTTC
TRBV5-1	TRBJ1-2	-	TRBD1	CASSSSGTGGNYGYTF	TGCGCCAGCAGCTCCTCCGGGACAGGGGGTAACTATGGCTACACCTTC
TRBV11-2	TRBJ2-3	once	-	CASSPGLYLHTDTQYF	TGTGCCAGCAGCCCCGGACTCTACCTTCATACAGATACGCAGTATTTT
TRBV6-5	TRBJ1-4	once	TRBD1	CASRTAGTGVEKLFF	TGTGCCAGCAGGACTGCCGGGACAGGGGTCGAAAAACTGTTTTTT
TRBV4-1	TRBJ2-1	once	TRBD2	CASSQRSSGANEQFF	TGCGCCAGCAGCCAAAGAAGTAGCGGGGCAAATGAGCAGTTCTTC
TRBV18	TRBJ1-3	-	TRBD1	CASTQGGSSGNTIYF	TGTGCCAGCACCCAAGGGGGCAGCTCTGGAAACACCATATATTTT
TRBV6-1	TRBJ1-4	-	-	CASSEIWGVQEKLFF	TGTGCCAGCAGTGAAATTTGGGGGGTGCAGGAAAAACTGTTTTTT
TRBV7-2	TRBJ2-5	-	TRBD1	CASSPGQGAIETQYF	TGTGCCAGCAGCCCGGGACAGGGGGCCATCGAGACCCAGTACTTC
TRBV19	TRBJ1-5	-	-	CASKGRVGQPQHF	TGTGCCAGTAAGGGCAGGGTCGGTCAGCCCCAGCATTTT
TRBV24-1	TRBJ2-2	-	-	CATSGARDSGGELFF	TGTGCCACCAGTGGAGCCCGGGACTCCGGCGGGGAGCTGTTTTTT
TRBV4-3	TRBJ2-6	-	-	CASSQGLQLSGANVLTF	TGCGCCAGCAGCCAAGGTCTACAGCTCTCTGGGGCCAACGTCCTGACTTTC
TRBV7-9	TRBJ1-2	few	TRBD1	CASSPGQGYFYGYTF	TGTGCCAGCAGCCCCGGACAGGGCTACTTTTATGGCTACACCTTC
TRBV6-2/TRBV6-3	TRBJ1-5	-	TRBD1	CASSSQGGQPRNQPQHF	TGTGCCAGCAGTTCTCAAGGGGGCCAGCCGAGGAATCAGCCCCAGCATTTT
TRBV18	TRBJ2-1	-	-	CASSPGDPVYNEQFF	TGTGCCAGCTCACCCGGGGATCCAGTCTACAATGAGCAGTTCTTC